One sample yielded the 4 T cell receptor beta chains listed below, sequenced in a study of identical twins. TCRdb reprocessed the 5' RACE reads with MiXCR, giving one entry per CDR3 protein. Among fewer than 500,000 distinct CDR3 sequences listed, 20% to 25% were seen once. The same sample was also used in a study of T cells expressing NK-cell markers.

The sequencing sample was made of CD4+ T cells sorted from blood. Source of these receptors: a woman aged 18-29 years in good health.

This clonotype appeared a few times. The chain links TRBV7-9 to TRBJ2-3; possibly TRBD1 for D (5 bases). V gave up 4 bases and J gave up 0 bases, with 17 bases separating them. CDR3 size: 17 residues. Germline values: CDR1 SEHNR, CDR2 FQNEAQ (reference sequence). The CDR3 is CASSSNWGRESTDTQYF. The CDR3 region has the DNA TGTGCCAGCAGCTCTAATTGGGGCAGGGAAAGCACAGATACGCAGTATTTT. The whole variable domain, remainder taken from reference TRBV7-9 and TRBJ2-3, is DTGVSQNPRHKITKRGQNVTFRCDPISEHNRLYWYRQTLGQGPEFLTYFQNEAQLEKSRLLSDRFSAERPKGSFSTLEIQRTEQGDSAMYLCASSSNWGRESTDTQYFGPGTRLTVL.

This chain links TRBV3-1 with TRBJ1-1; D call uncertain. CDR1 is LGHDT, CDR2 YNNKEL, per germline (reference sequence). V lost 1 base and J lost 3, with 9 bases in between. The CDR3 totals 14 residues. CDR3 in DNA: TGTGCCAGCAGCCAAGGGTTCCGGGACACTGAAGCTTTCTTT. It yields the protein CASSQGFRDTEAFF.

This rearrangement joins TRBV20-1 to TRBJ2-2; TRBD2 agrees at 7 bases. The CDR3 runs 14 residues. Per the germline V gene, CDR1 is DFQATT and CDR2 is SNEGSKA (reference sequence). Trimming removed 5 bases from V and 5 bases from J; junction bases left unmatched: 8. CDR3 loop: CSAGQRGTTGELFF. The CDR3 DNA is TGCAGTGCTGGCCAGCGGGGAACTACCGGGGAGCTGTTTTTT.

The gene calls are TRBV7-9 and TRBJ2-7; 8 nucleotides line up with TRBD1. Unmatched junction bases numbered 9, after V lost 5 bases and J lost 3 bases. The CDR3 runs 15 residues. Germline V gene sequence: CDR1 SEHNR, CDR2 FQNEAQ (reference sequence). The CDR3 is CASSLQGASHYEQYF. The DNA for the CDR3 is TGTGCCAGCAGCCTCCAGGGGGCTTCCCACTACGAGCAGTACTTC.